The 20 T cell receptor beta chains given below trace back to one sample, sequenced in a study of shared clonotypes between healthy human individuals. Generated by immunoSEQ multiplex PCR, the TCRdb table keeps only in-frame clones and is missing some. The sample lists 2 million to 2.5 million clones, around 92% occurring once. The source material was naive CD4+ T cells from PBMCs. Subset indicated: CD45RA+ positively selected. These receptor sequences come from a man in his late teens or twenties in good health. Some clones in this sample may be carry-over from other donors' samples.

The chain recombines TRBV10-1 with TRBJ1-3; no definite D call. The V gene lost 0 bases and the J gene lost 7 bases, with 10 bases spanning the gap. CDR3 length: 14 residues. CDR1 WNHNN and CDR2 SYGVQD come from the germline V gene (reference sequence). The CDR3 nucleotides are TGCGCCAGCAGTGAGTCGTCAGCGAGGAACACCATATATTTT. Translated, it gives CASSESSARNTIYF.

The chain recombines TRBV30 with TRBJ2-7; D is possibly TRBD1 (6 bases). Trimming pared 2 bases from V and 4 bases from J, leaving 12 bases between. Per the germline V gene, CDR1 is GTSNPN and CDR2 is SVGIG (reference sequence). The CDR3 totals 13 residues. The CDR3 here is CAWSPGDKYEQYF. The CDR3 coding sequence is TGTGCCTGGAGTCCCGGGGACAAATACGAGCAGTACTTC.

V gene TRBV4-3 combines with J gene TRBJ2-7, with TRBD2 as a possible D gene (5 bases). Germline V lookup: CDR1 LGHNA, CDR2 YSLEER. This CDR3 is built from 18 residues. Trimming left V 1 base short and J 2 bases short, with 21 bases between. DNA for the CDR3: TGCGCCAGCAGCCAAGTCGGACTCGGCAAAGATACCCCCTACGAGCAGTACTTC. Amino acid sequence: CASSQVGLGKDTPYEQYF.

This chain joins TRBV28 and TRBJ2-7, with D possibly TRBD2 on 6 matching bases. Trimming took off 6 bases at V and 7 bases at J, with 22 bases between the two ends. In germline, CDR1 is MDHEN, CDR2 SYDVKM. The CDR3 consists of 15 residues. CDR3 nucleotide sequence: TGTGCCAGCAGCGGTTGGGGGGAGGCCTCTTGGGAGCAGTACTTC. Encoded protein: CASSGWGEASWEQYF.

This chain uses TRBV19 with TRBJ2-4, with D uncertain. Trimming removed 5 bases from V and 6 bases from J, with 23 bases in between. This CDR3 comprises 17 residues. Germline V CDR1 and CDR2: LNHDA, SQIVND (reference sequence). CDR3 nucleotides: TGTGCCAGTAGTTCGGAGAAAATTAAGATCTTAGGAAACATTCAGTACTTC. Amino acid sequence: CASSSEKIKILGNIQYF.

In its sample, this clone was seen once. This chain connects TRBV7-6 to TRBJ1-6, with no clear D. V shed 1 base and J shed 4 bases, with 8 bases lying between them. The germline CDR1 and CDR2 sequences are SGHVS and FNYEAQ. This CDR3 has 15 amino acids. This CDR3 reads CASSLGRFYNSPLHF. As DNA, the CDR3 is TGTGCCAGCAGCTTAGGACGCTTTTATAATTCACCCCTCCACTTT.

A note on this clone: Other DNA sequences in the same sample also yield this CDR3. The chain recombines TRBV6-1 with TRBJ1-5, with D possibly being TRBD1 (5 bases). The CDR3 covers 14 residues. V was cut by 1 base and J by 2 bases, with 6 bases left in between. The germline gives CDR1 MNHNS, CDR2 SASEGT. CDR3 protein: CASSEGGGNQPQHF. The CDR3 region has the DNA TGTGCCAGCAGTGAAGGGGGGGGCAATCAGCCCCAGCATTTT.

The chain couples TRBV25-1 to TRBJ1-3; possible D gene TRBD1, 5 bases. CDR1 and CDR2 (germline): MGHDK, SYGVNS. V lost 4 bases and J lost 5, with 12 bases in between. CDR3 length equals 14 residues. The CDR3 nucleotides read TGTGCCAGCAGTGCCGCGGGGGTGCGAAACACCATATATTTT. It specifies CASSAAGVRNTIYF.

The chain recombines TRBV5-1 with TRBJ2-1; TRBD1 matches at 9 bases. Germline-derived CDR1 and CDR2 are SGHRS and YFSETQ. The V and J ends lost 3 bases and 8 bases, in that order; junction bases with no gene match: 9. This CDR3 is built from 15 residues. The CDR3 protein is CASSSRWDREDEQFF. CDR3 in DNA: TGCGCCAGCAGCTCCCGGTGGGACAGGGAGGATGAGCAGTTCTTC.

The chain combines TRBV6-1 with TRBJ2-5, with D perhaps TRBD2 (5 bases). Trimming removed 6 bases from V and 5 bases from J, with 13 bases in between. This CDR3 has 13 residues. The V gene's germline CDR1 is MNHNS and CDR2 SASEGT. This CDR3 is CASRGSLGETQYF. CDR3 DNA: TGTGCCAGCAGGGGGAGCCTAGGGGAGACCCAGTACTTC.

The chain uses TRBV19 and TRBJ1-2, with D possibly matching TRBD1 (6 bases). Trimming pared 1 base from V and 8 bases from J, leaving 23 bases between. This CDR3 region has 17 residues. Germline CDR1 LNHDA, CDR2 SQIVND (reference sequence). The CDR3 loop is CASSIVWGQTTPRGYTF. For the CDR3, the DNA is TGTGCCAGTAGTATAGTTTGGGGGCAGACCACCCCTCGGGGCTACACCTTC. The full variable domain, completed using reference TRBV19 and TRBJ1-2, is DGGITQSPKYLFRKEGQNVTLSCEQNLNHDAMYWYRQDPGQGLRLIYYSQIVNDFQKGDIAEGYSVSREKKESFPLTVTSAQKNPTAFYLCASSIVWGQTTPRGYTFGSGTRLTVV.

V usage is TRBV5-1 and J usage is TRBJ2-1; 7 bases line up with TRBD2. Germline V gene lookup returns CDR1 SGHRS and CDR2 YFSETQ. The CDR3 has 16 amino acids. J was trimmed by 6 bases and V by 0 bases; bases with no gene match: 9. CDR3 nucleotide sequence: TGCGCCAGCAGCTTGGAGGTGGGAGGGCCTTCCAATGAGCAGTTCTTC. Encoded protein: CASSLEVGGPSNEQFF.

The V call is TRBV7-9, the J call TRBJ2-2, with a possible D match to TRBD2 (6 bases). CDR3 length: 19 residues. The germline V gene encodes CDR1 SEHNR and CDR2 FQNEAQ (reference sequence). V lost 4 bases and J lost 1, with 22 bases in between. CDR3 DNA sequence: TGTGCCAGCAGCTCCCCCTTTCCCCTGGCGGGAAGGAACACCGGGGAGCTGTTTTTT. It yields the protein CASSSPFPLAGRNTGELFF.

V usage is TRBV5-4 and J usage is TRBJ1-1, with D perhaps TRBD1 (5 bases). V dropped 4 bases and J dropped 1 base, with 14 bases sitting between them. This CDR3 has 15 amino acids. Looked up from germline, CDR1 is SGHNT and CDR2 is YYREEE (reference sequence). CDR3 sequence (DNA): TGTGCCAGCAGCCCGGGGCGGGAGAAGAACACTGAAGCTTTCTTT. It yields the protein CASSPGREKNTEAFF.

This chain links TRBV12-1 with TRBJ2-7. TRBV12-1 has pseudogene status. The length of the CDR3 is 18 residues. This chain's CDR3 is CASSLPGTRSANKYEQYF. The CDR3 region has the DNA TGTGCCAGCAGCTTACCCGGGACCCGATCCGCTAACAAATACGAGCAGTACTTC.

The V and J genes are TRBV9 and TRBJ2-7; 9 positions agree with TRBD2. V lost 4 bases, J lost 2 bases, and 7 bases stayed unmatched. CDR1 SGDLS and CDR2 YYNGEE come from the germline V gene. The CDR3 length is 15 residues. CDR3 residues: CASSSGLAPTYEQYF. DNA of the CDR3: TGTGCCAGCAGCTCAGGACTAGCGCCAACCTACGAGCAGTACTTC. The whole variable domain, remainder taken from reference TRBV9 and TRBJ2-7, is DSGVTQTPKHLITATGQRVTLRCSPRSGDLSVYWYQQSLDQGLQFLIQYYNGEERAKGNILERFSAQQFPDLHSELNLSSLELGDSALYFCASSSGLAPTYEQYFGPGTRLTVT.

The CDR3 region has the DNA TGTGCCAGCAGGCATCGTACAGGTTACACCGGGGAGCTGTTTTTT. This codes for CASRHRTGYTGELFF. The chain recombines TRBV6-5 with TRBJ2-2; the D gene is possibly TRBD1 (5 bases). CDR3 size: 15 residues. The germline V and J ends were trimmed by 6 bases and 3 bases, with 14 bases remaining between them. Germline CDR1 reads MNHEY; CDR2 reads SVGAGI.

The rearrangement links TRBV2 to TRBJ2-4; D unresolved. CDR1 is SNHLY, CDR2 FYNNEI, per germline. This CDR3 is 16 amino acids long. The V gene lost 4 bases and the J gene lost 2 bases, with 15 bases spanning the gap. The CDR3 reads CASSGRAPIPKNIQYF. The CDR3 DNA sequence: TGTGCCAGCAGTGGCCGGGCCCCGATTCCCAAAAACATTCAGTACTTC.

The chain employs TRBV5-1 and TRBJ2-3; D may be TRBD1 or TRBD2 (6 bases each). Trimming removed 0 bases from V and 4 bases from J, with 15 bases in between. The germline V gene encodes CDR1 SGHRS and CDR2 YFSETQ. CDR3 length equals 16 residues. The CDR3 nucleotides read TGCGCCAGCAGCTTGGGTCAGGGGAGGTTCTCAGATACGCAGTATTTT. It yields the protein CASSLGQGRFSDTQYF.

The chain recombines TRBV18 with TRBJ1-1; TRBD1 matches 10 bases. Germline V CDR1 and CDR2: KGHSH, LQKENI. V lost 5 bases to trimming and J lost 5 bases; unmatched junction nucleotides: 8. The CDR3 totals 15 residues. The CDR3 DNA is TGTGCCAGCTCAGGGGACAGGGGAAAAGGAACTGAAGCTTTCTTT. Amino acid sequence: CASSGDRGKGTEAFF.